These T cell receptor beta chains were read from a single sample in a study of shared clonotypes between healthy human individuals. The table came from immunoSEQ multiplex PCR; TCRdb's copy has only in-frame clones and leaves some out. The sample has roughly 1,100,000 clones, around 76% seen once. The sequenced sample consisted of memory CD4+ T cells sorted from blood. The source of these receptors is a man aged 18 to 29 in good health. Both conserved end residues are part of each CDR3. Each record gives: J gene, V gene, clone size, D gene, CDR3 DNA, CDR3 protein. The D gene is left open where the match is weak. Clone size is stated in some rows and not others, as once, few, many or a class when expanded.

>TRBJ2-1|TRBV18|-|-
TGTGCCAGCTCCCCTACGAAGGGGACAGGAGCGGGGGGCTCCTACAATGAGCAGTTCTTC
CASSPTKGTGAGGSYNEQFF
>TRBJ2-4|TRBV5-4|-|-
TGTGCCAGCAGCTTGGCTGGGGACCTAAACATTCAGTACTTC
CASSLAGDLNIQYF
>TRBJ1-6|TRBV6-5|-|-
TGTGCCAGCAGTTACTCCGCCGTGATCAATTCACCCCTCCACTTT
CASSYSAVINSPLHF
>TRBJ2-5|TRBV11-2|once|TRBD2
TGTGCCAGCAGCTTAGGTGGTGTATGGCGGGAGGGCCCCCAAGAGACCCAGTACTTC
CASSLGGVWREGPQETQYF
>TRBJ1-5|TRBV6-1|once|-
TGTGCCAGCAGTGAAGCATTTAGAGGGCAGCCCCAGCATTTT
CASSEAFRGQPQHF
>TRBJ2-7|TRBV5-6|-|TRBD1
TGTGCCAGCAGCTCGCAGACAGGGTACTACGAGCAGTACTTC
CASSSQTGYYEQYF
>TRBJ1-1|TRBV7-8|-|-
TGTGCCAGCAGCTTAGCGGCCCCCCAGGAGAACACTGAAGCTTTCTTT
CASSLAAPQENTEAFF
>TRBJ1-6|TRBV5-3|-|TRBD1
TGTGCCAGAAGCGGGGGACAGGGGTGCTCCTATAATTCACCCCTCCACTTT
CARSGGQGCSYNSPLHF
>TRBJ1-1|TRBV19|once|TRBD1
TGTGCCAGTAGTCCAAAGGGGGCCACAGCTGGGGGAAACACTGAAGCTTTCTTT
CASSPKGATAGGNTEAFF
>TRBJ2-7|TRBV7-8|-|-
TGTGCCAGCAGCTCCTGGGGGGACTACGAGCAGTACTTC
CASSSWGDYEQYF
>TRBJ1-2|TRBV5-4|-|-
TGTGCCAGCAGCTCACCGGGCCTTCAATCTGACTATGGCTACACCTTC
CASSSPGLQSDYGYTF
>TRBJ2-5|TRBV4-3|-|-
TGCGCCAGCAGCCAAGGGGCATCCGGGGAGACCCAGTACTTC
CASSQGASGETQYF
>TRBJ1-1|TRBV19|-|-
TGTGCCAGTAGTATATTGGGGGGGCTACCTGAAGCTTTCTTT
CASSILGGLPEAFF
>TRBJ1-6|TRBV27|once|-
TGTGCCAGCAGCGCGGGGCCCAACTACGGGGAAGGTAATTCACCCCTCCACTTT
CASSAGPNYGEGNSPLHF
>TRBJ2-3|TRBV5-1|-|TRBD2
TGCGCCAGCAGGGGCGGGGGGGCCGAAGATACGCAGTATTTT
CASRGGGAEDTQYF
>TRBJ2-3|TRBV19|once|-
TGTGCCAGCGGCACAGATACGCAGTATTTT
CASGTDTQYF
>TRBJ2-5|TRBV7-9|-|TRBD2
TGTGCCAGCAGCCCGAGAGGGACTAGCGGGCGAATGGCCCAGTACTTC
CASSPRGTSGRMAQYF
>TRBJ2-1|TRBV5-1|-|TRBD2
TGCGCCAGCAGCGCTAGCGGGGGGGCCCCTGAGCAGTTCTTC
CASSASGGAPEQFF
>TRBJ2-1|TRBV9|-|-
TGTGCCAGCAGCGTAAGGGCTAGTAACAATGAGCAGTTCTTC
CASSVRASNNEQFF
>TRBJ1-6|TRBV21-1|-|-
TGTGCCAGCACGGCACCGCGGCAGGGTAATTCACCCCTCCACTTT
CASTAPRQGNSPLHF
>TRBJ2-3|TRBV5-4|-|-
TGTGCCAGCAGCTTGGCAAGCACAGATACGCAGTATTTT
CASSLASTDTQYF
>TRBJ2-1|TRBV10-1|-|-
TGCGCCAGCAGTCCTTCTGGGCTGATGAATGAGCAGTTCTTC
CASSPSGLMNEQFF
>TRBJ2-7|TRBV18|-|TRBD2
TGTGCCAGCTCACCACTCTCTAGCGGGATCCCCTACGAGCAGTACTTC
CASSPLSSGIPYEQYF
>TRBJ2-1|TRBV19|-|TRBD1
TGTGCCTCCGAGGACAGGGCCTACAATGAGCAGTTCTTC
CASEDRAYNEQFF
>TRBJ2-7|TRBV5-1|once|-
TGCGCCAGCAGCTTGGCCCCAGGCTACGAGCAGTACTTC
CASSLAPGYEQYF
>TRBJ2-3|TRBV10-2|-|TRBD1
TGCGCCAGCGGACGACAGGGGGGTGCAGATACGCAGTATTTT
CASGRQGGADTQYF
>TRBJ2-3|TRBV7-2|-|-
TGTGCCAGCAGCTTAGTCGGAGCTGAAACAGATACGCAGTATTTT
CASSLVGAETDTQYF
>TRBJ1-5|TRBV5-8|-|-
TGTGCCAGCAGCTTGGCCGCGAGTAGCAATCAGCCCCAGCATTTT
CASSLAASSNQPQHF
>TRBJ2-7|TRBV7-6|-|-
TGTGCCAGCAGCACGCTAGTGGCCTACGAGCAGTACTTC
CASSTLVAYEQYF
>TRBJ2-1|TRBV4-1|few|-
TGCGCCAGCAGCCAAGACGCCAGTAGCTCCTACAATGAGCAGTTCTTC
CASSQDASSSYNEQFF
>TRBJ2-7|TRBV6-1|-|-
TGTGCTAGCAGTAGAGGACCCCACTCCTACGAGCAGTACTTC
CASSRGPHSYEQYF
>TRBJ1-6|TRBV19|-|-
TGTGCCAGTAGTATCCTCCAGGGGAGTTCCTATAATTCACCCCTCCACTTT
CASSILQGSSYNSPLHF
>TRBJ1-5|TRBV19|-|TRBD1
TGTGCCAGTATTTCCCGACAGGGGCGGAATCAGCCCCAGCATTTT
CASISRQGRNQPQHF
>TRBJ2-3|TRBV5-1|-|-
TGCGCCAGCACGGGGTCTGACTATACGCAGTATTTT
CASTGSDYTQYF
>TRBJ1-1|TRBV2|-|-
TGTGCCAGCACCAACTTCGCAGAGAACACTGAAGCTTTCTTT
CASTNFAENTEAFF
>TRBJ1-1|TRBV2|-|-
TGTGCCAACAGTACAGGGATCACTGAAGCTTTCTTT
CANSTGITEAFF
>TRBJ2-5|TRBV11-3|few|TRBD2
TGTGCCAGCAGCTTAGGGGCTGCGGGACTAGGGGAAGAGACCCAGTACTTC
CASSLGAAGLGEETQYF
>TRBJ2-7|TRBV6-5|-|-
TGTGCCAGCAGTTATTCCACCAGAGGGGAGCAGTACTTC
CASSYSTRGEQYF
>TRBJ2-5|TRBV19|-|-
TGTGCCAGTAGAACGACCCAGTACTTC
CASRTTQYF
>TRBJ1-5|TRBV5-1|-|-
TGCGCCAGCAGCTACGGGCACCCCGATCAGCCCCAGCATTTT
CASSYGHPDQPQHF
>TRBJ1-4|TRBV6-5|once|-
TGTGCCAGCAGTTACTCGTGGGGTGTTGGTGAAAAACTGTTTTTT
CASSYSWGVGEKLFF
>TRBJ2-5|TRBV2|few|-
TGTGCCAGCTCTAGGGCCCTCCAGGAGACCCAGTACTTC
CASSRALQETQYF
>TRBJ1-2|TRBV4-1|-|TRBD1
TGCGCCAGCAGCCAAGCTCGACAGGGGCATTCTGGCTACACCTTC
CASSQARQGHSGYTF
>TRBJ2-7|TRBV18|-|-
TGTGCCAGCTCACCGTCGGGACGTAACTACGAGCAGTACTTC
CASSPSGRNYEQYF
>TRBJ2-1|TRBV4-1|-|TRBD2
TGCGCCAGCAGCCCGGGACTAGCGGGAGCCAATGAGCAGTTCTTC
CASSPGLAGANEQFF
>TRBJ2-1|TRBV7-9|-|-
TGTGCCAGCAGCTTAGGGGGCAGTCGCAGCGGCAATGAGCAGTTCTTC
CASSLGGSRSGNEQFF
>TRBJ1-1|TRBV6-5|-|-
TGTGCCAGCTTGGGGGCAATGAGGACTGAAGCTTTCTTT
CASLGAMRTEAFF
>TRBJ1-1|TRBV6-1|-|-
TGTGCCAGCAGTAATCAGGGTCTCAAGAACACTGAAGCTTTCTTT
CASSNQGLKNTEAFF
>TRBJ2-1|TRBV18|-|TRBD2
TGTGCCAGCACCACCCTACTAGCGTCCAGCTCCTACAATGAGCAGTTCTTC
CASTTLLASSSYNEQFF
>TRBJ2-2|TRBV4-1|few|-
TGCGCCAGCAGCCAAGACAGTGGAGCAACCGGGGAGCTGTTTTTT
CASSQDSGATGELFF
>TRBJ2-7|TRBV27|-|-
TGTGCCAGCAGTTTTCGGGGGACGGGGTCTACGGTATTGCAGCAGTACTTC
CASSFRGTGSTVLQQYF
>TRBJ1-2|TRBV15|-|TRBD1
TGTGCCACCAGCAGAGGCCCCGAGGGGGCCTATGGCTACACCTTC
CATSRGPEGAYGYTF
>TRBJ1-6|TRBV2|few|-
TGTGCCAGCAACAAAGACGGGACAAGTAATTCACCCCTCCACTTT
CASNKDGTSNSPLHF
>TRBJ2-7|TRBV10-1|once|-
TGCGCCAGCAGTGAGTCGAAGGGGGCCTACGAGCAGTACTTC
CASSESKGAYEQYF
>TRBJ1-1|TRBV18|-|-
TGTGCCAGCTCACAAGACGGCACCTTACCCGGAGCTTTCTTT
CASSQDGTLPGAFF